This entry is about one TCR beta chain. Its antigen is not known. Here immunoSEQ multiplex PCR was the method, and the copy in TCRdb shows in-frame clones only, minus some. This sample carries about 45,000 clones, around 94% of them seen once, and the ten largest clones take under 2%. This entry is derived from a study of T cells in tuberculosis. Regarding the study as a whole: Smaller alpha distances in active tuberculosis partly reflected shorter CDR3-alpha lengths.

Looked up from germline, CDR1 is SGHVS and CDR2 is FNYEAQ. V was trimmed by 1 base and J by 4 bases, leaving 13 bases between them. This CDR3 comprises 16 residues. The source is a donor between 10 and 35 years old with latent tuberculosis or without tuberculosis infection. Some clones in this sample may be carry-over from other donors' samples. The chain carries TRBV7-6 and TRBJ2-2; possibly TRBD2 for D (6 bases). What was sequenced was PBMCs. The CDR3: CASSLGGEGTTGELFF. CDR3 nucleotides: TGTGCCAGCAGCTTAGGGGGGGAAGGAACCACCGGGGAGCTGTTTTTT.